A selection of T cell receptor beta chains follows, all from one sample in a study of cytomegalovirus exposure and HLA in healthy donors. The table came from immunoSEQ multiplex PCR; TCRdb's copy has only in-frame clones and leaves some out. Found here are tens of thousands of clones, approximately 80% of them singletons; the top ten hold nearly 6%. The sequenced sample consisted of PBMCs. The source of these receptors is a male donor in good health and CMV-seronegative. CDR3s include the opening cysteine and the closing phenylalanine or tryptophan.

v_call cdr3_aa
TRBV5-1 CASSLNRGLTDTQYF
TRBV11-2 CASSQSYTGKAFF
TRBV7-2 CASSLWGRNQPQHF
TRBV4-3 CASSRSRVTNQPQHF
TRBV7-2 CASSSNYGYTF
TRBV29-1 CSVTATATGELFF
TRBV27 CASRLNRGLTYEQYF
TRBV2 CASNREGRPQHF
TRBV4-2 CASSQEGRLAGAIETQYF
TRBV19 CASSSSGANVLTF
TRBV4-3 CASSQGDRGPYGYTF
TRBV7-3 CASSLDRVGSNEQFF
TRBV7-2 CASSLDPTASGYTF
TRBV7-2 CASSLTWTGSNQPQHF
TRBV4-1 CASSRRPVEDTQYF
TRBV9 CASSVGGGSYNEQFF
TRBV18 CASSAWETEAFF
TRBV18 CASSPTGNQPQHF
TRBV6-6 CASRRNRAEGYTF
TRBV9 CASSPQWTAGNTIYF
TRBV14 CASSQGTGGLGEQYF
TRBV7-9 CSSSLQGAKNIQYF
TRBV9 CASSVAGEYGYTF
TRBV30 CAWSVIAGSGEYDTQYF
TRBV18 CASSEADFNEQYF
TRBV18 CASSPGTGGQETQYF
TRBV7-2 CASSLVLAGVRGYTF
TRBV19 CASSTWEWSGGSIRIPYNEQFF
TRBV7-8 CASSLVSGGDYEQYF
TRBV7-9 CASSKEGGYYGYTF
TRBV27 CASSPGQGEGDTQYF
TRBV6-1 CASRHRASRDEQYF